The clone carrying this T cell receptor (beta chain) was recorded a few times. CDR3 length: 16 residues. In germline, CDR1 is SGHVS, CDR2 FNYEAQ. V gave up 5 bases and J gave up 7 bases; unmatched junction bases: 11. This entry is derived from a study of blood T cell repertoires in COVID-19. Study as a whole: The analysed material was cDNA or gDNA that came from T cells, B-cell-depleted T cells, or PBMCs.

The repertoire was sequenced with immunoSEQ multiplex PCR; TCRdb's copy has only in-frame clones and lacks some. The repertoire includes about 380,000 clones, around 84% of them detected once, and 1.1% sits in the top ten. This receptor was identified in a human donor with acute or convalescent COVID-19. The donor label of this sample is uncertain. Material: peripheral blood. The chain is built from TRBV7-6 and TRBJ1-4, with 9 bases matching TRBD1. The CDR3 loop is CASSQQTGGAGEKLFF. CDR3 in DNA: TGTGCCAGCAGCCAACAAACAGGGGGCGCAGGTGAAAAACTGTTTTTT.